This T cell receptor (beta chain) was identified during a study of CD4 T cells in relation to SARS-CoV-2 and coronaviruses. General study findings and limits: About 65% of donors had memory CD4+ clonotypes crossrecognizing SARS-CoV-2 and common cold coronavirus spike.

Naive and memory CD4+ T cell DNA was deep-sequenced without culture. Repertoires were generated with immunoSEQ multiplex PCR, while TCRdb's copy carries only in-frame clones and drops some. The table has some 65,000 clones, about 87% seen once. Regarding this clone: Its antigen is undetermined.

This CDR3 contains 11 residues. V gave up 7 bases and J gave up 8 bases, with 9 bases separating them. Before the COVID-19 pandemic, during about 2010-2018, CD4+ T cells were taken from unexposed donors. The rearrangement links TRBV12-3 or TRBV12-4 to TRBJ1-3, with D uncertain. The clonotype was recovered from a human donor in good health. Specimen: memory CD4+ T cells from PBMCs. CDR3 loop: CASKSWDTIYF. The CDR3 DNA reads TGTGCCAGCAAGAGTTGGGACACCATATATTTT.